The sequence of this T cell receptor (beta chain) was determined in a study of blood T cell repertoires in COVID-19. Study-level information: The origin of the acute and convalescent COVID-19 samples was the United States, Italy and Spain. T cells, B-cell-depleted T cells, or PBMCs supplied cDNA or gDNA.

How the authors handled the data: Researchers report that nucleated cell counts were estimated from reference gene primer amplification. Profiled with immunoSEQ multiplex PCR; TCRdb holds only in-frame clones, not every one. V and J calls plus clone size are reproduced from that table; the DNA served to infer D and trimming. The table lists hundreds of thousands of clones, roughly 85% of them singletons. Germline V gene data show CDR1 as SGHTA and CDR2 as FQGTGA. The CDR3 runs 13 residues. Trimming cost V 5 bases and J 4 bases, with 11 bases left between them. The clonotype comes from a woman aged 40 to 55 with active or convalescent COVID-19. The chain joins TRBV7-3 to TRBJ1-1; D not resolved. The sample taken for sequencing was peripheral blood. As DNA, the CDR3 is TGTGCCAGCAGCGACGGTCGGAGCACTGAAGCTTTCTTT. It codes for CASSDGRSTEAFF.